These 13 T cell receptor beta chains came from one sample sequenced in a study of CD8+ T cells in alopecia areata. It was cDNA, reverse transcribed from extracted RNA, that served as the sequencing template. TCRdb's copy holds only in-frame clones and misses some; the assay was immunoSEQ multiplex PCR. Of about 40,000 clones listed, roughly 92% were seen once; the top ten hold approximately 17%. Treatment indicated: oral pan-JAK inhibitor, 5-10 mg twice daily. The sample was CD8+ T cells sorted from blood, taken at week 24, from a patient treated with tofacitinib. The receptors were sampled from a human donor with alopecia areata.

This clone was picked up one time. The chain combines TRBV7-8 with TRBJ2-5, with D uncertain. Looked up from germline, CDR1 is SGHVS and CDR2 is FQNEAQ. V was pared by 1 base and J by 1 base, with 10 bases between. The CDR3 spans 15 residues. The CDR3 sequence is CASSLDLTSQETQYF. The DNA for the CDR3 is TGTGCCAGCAGCTTAGATCTTACCTCCCAAGAGACCCAGTACTTC.

This clone has a single count. The chain joins TRBV27 to TRBJ2-7; D uncertain. This CDR3 region has 13 residues. The ends were cut back, 3 bases at V and 2 bases at J, with 8 bases in the middle. Germline CDR1 reads MNHEY; CDR2 reads SMNVEV (reference sequence). Written as DNA, the CDR3 is TGTGCCAGCAGTTTCCGGGCCACCTACGAGCAGTACTTC. Protein product: CASSFRATYEQYF.

The chain employs TRBV7-6 and TRBJ2-3, with D unresolved. In germline, CDR1 is SGHVS, CDR2 FNYEAQ. V was cut by 5 bases and J by 3 bases, with 9 bases left in between. CDR3 length: 13 amino acids. The CDR3 DNA reads TGTGCCAGCAGCCCCCCTGGGACAGATACGCAGTATTTT. Translated: CASSPPGTDTQYF.

This chain joins TRBV15 and TRBJ2-6, with a weak D call TRBD2 (6 bases). Per germline, CDR1 LNHNV and CDR2 YYDKDF (reference sequence). CDR3 length equals 18 residues. Between the trimmed V and J ends, which lost 5 bases and 0 bases, there was a span of 17 bases. The CDR3 protein is CATSGGEDYGSGANVLTF. DNA for the CDR3: TGTGCCACCAGCGGCGGGGAGGATTACGGCTCTGGGGCCAACGTCCTGACTTTC.

The rearrangement uses TRBV5-5 and TRBJ1-1, with D tentatively TRBD1 (5 bases). The germline V gene encodes CDR1 SGHKS and CDR2 YYEKEE (reference sequence). This CDR3 region has 15 residues. V lost 1 base, J lost 0 bases, and 10 bases lay in between. The CDR3 protein is CASSLTGTMNTEAFF. The DNA for the CDR3 is TGTGCCAGCAGCTTGACAGGAACAATGAACACTGAAGCTTTCTTT.

The chain uses TRBV6-5 and TRBJ2-1; 7 nucleotides agree with TRBD2. The CDR3 has 15 residues. Looked up from germline, CDR1 is MNHEY and CDR2 is SVGAGI. The trim removed 7 bases at V and 2 bases at J, leaving 8 bases unmatched. CDR3 loop: CASNRGGNTYNEQFF. CDR3 nucleotides: TGTGCCAGCAACCGCGGGGGAAACACCTACAATGAGCAGTTCTTC.

The genes are TRBV19 and TRBJ2-1; weak D call: TRBD2 (7 bases). Per germline, CDR1 LNHDA and CDR2 SQIVND (reference sequence). Between the trimmed V and J ends, which lost 7 bases and 9 bases, there was a span of 16 bases. The CDR3 is made up of 13 amino acids. CDR3 DNA: TGTGCCAGTAAGGGGGGGGAAGTCGGTGAGCAGTTCTTC. This encodes CASKGGEVGEQFF.

This rearrangement joins TRBV29-1 to TRBJ2-7, with D possibly matching TRBD1 (5 bases). Trimming shortened V by 5 bases and J by 1 base, and 9 bases separated the two germline ends. There are 12 residues in the CDR3. CDR1 and CDR2 from the germline V gene are SQVTM and ANQGSEA. CDR3 DNA sequence: TGCAGCGTTTCAGGGTTTTCCTACGAGCAGTACTTC. Its protein is CSVSGFSYEQYF.

The chain employs TRBV4-1 and TRBJ2-3; TRBD2 might be the D (5 bases). Trimming pared 1 base from V and 0 bases from J, leaving 14 bases between. This CDR3 is built from 17 residues. Germline CDR1 and CDR2: MGHRA and YSYEKL. The CDR3, as DNA: TGCGCCAGCAGCCAAGGGGCGGGCAGCTATAGCACAGATACGCAGTATTTT. It is translated as CASSQGAGSYSTDTQYF.

The chain combines TRBV29-1 with TRBJ2-7, with TRBD1 identical over 9 bases. This CDR3 is built from 13 residues. From germline, CDR1 is SQVTM and CDR2 ANQGSEA. V shed 6 bases and J 3 bases; nucleotides not matched to a gene: 6. CDR3 sequence reads: CSVQPTGGYEQYF. The CDR3 DNA is TGCAGCGTACAACCGACAGGGGGCTACGAGCAGTACTTC.

The chain combines TRBV7-2 with TRBJ2-5; TRBD2 matches at 14 bases. The CDR3 consists of 19 residues. V lost 6 bases, J lost 6 bases, and 18 bases stayed unmatched. The germline gives CDR1 SGHTA, CDR2 FQGNSA. CDR3 sequence reads: CASSPNPPGLAGDTKTQYF. The CDR3 region has the DNA TGTGCCAGCAGTCCTAACCCACCGGGACTAGCGGGGGATACGAAGACCCAGTACTTC.

V is TRBV7-8 and J is TRBJ1-4, with D uncertain. Looked up from germline, CDR1 is SGHVS and CDR2 is FQNEAQ. The CDR3 length is 17 residues. V dropped 5 bases and J dropped 0 bases, with 16 bases sitting between them. The DNA of the CDR3 is TGTGCCAGCAGCGTGGGGAGGATCCGCGCAACTAATGAAAAACTGTTTTTT. The encoded protein is CASSVGRIRATNEKLFF.

V usage is TRBV2 and J usage is TRBJ2-3, with D perhaps TRBD2 (6 bases). Trimming stripped 3 bases from V and 1 base from J, with 8 bases between. The CDR3 is made up of 14 amino acids. Germline CDR1 SNHLY, CDR2 FYNNEI. The CDR3 loop is CASSDPGGTDTQYF. The DNA of the CDR3 is TGTGCCAGCAGTGACCCGGGAGGCACAGATACGCAGTATTTT.